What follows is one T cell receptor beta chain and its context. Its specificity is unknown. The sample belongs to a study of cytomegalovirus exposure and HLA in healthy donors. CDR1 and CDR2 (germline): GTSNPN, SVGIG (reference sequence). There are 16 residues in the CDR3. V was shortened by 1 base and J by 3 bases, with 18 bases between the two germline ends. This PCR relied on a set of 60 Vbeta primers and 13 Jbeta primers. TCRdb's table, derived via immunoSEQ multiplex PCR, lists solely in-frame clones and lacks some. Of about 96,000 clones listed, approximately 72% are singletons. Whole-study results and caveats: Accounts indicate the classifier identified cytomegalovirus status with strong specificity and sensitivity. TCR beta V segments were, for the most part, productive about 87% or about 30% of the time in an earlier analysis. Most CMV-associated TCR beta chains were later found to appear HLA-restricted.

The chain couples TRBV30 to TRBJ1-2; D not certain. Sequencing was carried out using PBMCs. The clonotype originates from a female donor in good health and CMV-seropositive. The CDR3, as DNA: TGTGCCTGGAGTGGTGGAGGAGGGCGGGTTTACTATGGCTACACCTTC. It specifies CAWSGGGGRVYYGYTF.